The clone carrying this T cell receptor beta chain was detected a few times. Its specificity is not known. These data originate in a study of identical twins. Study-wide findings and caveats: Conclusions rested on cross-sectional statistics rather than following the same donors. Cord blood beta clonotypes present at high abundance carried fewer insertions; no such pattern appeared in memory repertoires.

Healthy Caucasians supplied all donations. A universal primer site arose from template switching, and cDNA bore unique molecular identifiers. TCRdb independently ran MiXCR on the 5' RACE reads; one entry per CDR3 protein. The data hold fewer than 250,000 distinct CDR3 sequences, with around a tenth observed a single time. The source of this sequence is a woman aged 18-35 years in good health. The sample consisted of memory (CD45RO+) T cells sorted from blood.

CDR3 residues: CASSPRGMIDTGELFF. The CDR3 DNA reads TGTGCCAGCTCACCAAGGGGAATGATAGACACCGGGGAGCTGTTTTTT. The chain joins TRBV18 to TRBJ2-2, with a weak D call TRBD1 (5 bases). Germline loops: CDR1 KGHSH, CDR2 LQKENI. The CDR3 contains 16 residues. V lost 2 bases and J lost 3, with 13 bases in between. The full variable domain, its missing parts supplied by reference TRBV18 and TRBJ2-2, is NAGVMQNPRHLVRRRGQEARLRCSPMKGHSHVYWYRQLPEEGLKFMVYLQKENIIDESGMPKERFSAEFPKEGPSILRIQQVVRGDSAAYFCASSPRGMIDTGELFFGEGSRLTVL.